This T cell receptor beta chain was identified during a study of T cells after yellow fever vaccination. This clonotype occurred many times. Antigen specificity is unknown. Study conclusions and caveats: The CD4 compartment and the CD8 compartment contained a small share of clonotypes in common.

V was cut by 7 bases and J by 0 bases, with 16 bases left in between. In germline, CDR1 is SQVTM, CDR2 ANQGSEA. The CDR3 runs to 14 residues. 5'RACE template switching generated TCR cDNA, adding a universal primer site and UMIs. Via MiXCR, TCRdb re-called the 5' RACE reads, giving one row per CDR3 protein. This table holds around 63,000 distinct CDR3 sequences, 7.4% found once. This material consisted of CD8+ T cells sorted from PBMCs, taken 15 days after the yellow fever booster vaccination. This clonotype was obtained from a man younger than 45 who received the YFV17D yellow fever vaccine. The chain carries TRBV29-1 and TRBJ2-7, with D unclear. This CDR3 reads CSARFEESSYEQYF. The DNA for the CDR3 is TGCAGCGCCCGGTTTGAAGAGAGCTCCTACGAGCAGTACTTC.